Listed below are T cell receptor beta chains from one sample, sequenced in a study of blood T cell repertoires in COVID-19. Generated by immunoSEQ multiplex PCR, the TCRdb table keeps only in-frame clones and is missing some. Of under 200,000 clones in the sample, around 83% were seen once. Sequencing was performed on peripheral blood. The receptor set was obtained from an elderly woman with acute or convalescent COVID-19. Both conserved end residues are part of each CDR3. D genes are given only for firm matches. A clone size is listed for some rows: how often the clone was seen (once, few, many), or a class if it is expanded.

D gene: TRBD1
J gene: TRBJ1-1
clone size: NA
V gene: TRBV29-1
CDR3 protein: CSAIPDRGKRGFF
CDR3 DNA: TGCAGCGCTATCCCGGACAGGGGGAAAAGAGGTTTCTTT

D gene: NA
J gene: TRBJ1-2
clone size: few
V gene: TRBV27
CDR3 protein: CASSFYGQGYGYTF
CDR3 DNA: TGTGCCAGCAGTTTTTACGGGCAGGGCTATGGCTACACCTTC

D gene: NA
J gene: TRBJ2-1
clone size: NA
V gene: TRBV7-9
CDR3 protein: CASSMEYLQGEQFF
CDR3 DNA: TGTGCCAGCAGCATGGAGTACCTTCAGGGTGAGCAGTTCTTC

D gene: TRBD1
J gene: TRBJ2-7
clone size: NA
V gene: TRBV18
CDR3 protein: CASSPSGGQGHEQYF
CDR3 DNA: TGTGCCAGCTCACCCTCGGGGGGACAGGGGCACGAGCAGTACTTC

D gene: NA
J gene: TRBJ1-5
clone size: NA
V gene: TRBV15
CDR3 protein: CATSRDAQWNQPQHF
CDR3 DNA: TGTGCCACCAGCAGAGATGCACAGTGGAATCAGCCCCAGCATTTT

D gene: NA
J gene: TRBJ2-7
clone size: NA
V gene: TRBV7-2
CDR3 protein: CASSNPGTTYEQYF
CDR3 DNA: TGTGCCAGCAGCAACCCCGGGACAACCTACGAGCAGTACTTC

D gene: NA
J gene: TRBJ2-7
clone size: NA
V gene: TRBV28
CDR3 protein: CASSLWGGPDHEQYF
CDR3 DNA: TGTGCCAGCAGTTTATGGGGGGGGCCAGACCACGAGCAGTACTTC

D gene: TRBD1
J gene: TRBJ2-7
clone size: NA
V gene: TRBV7-9
CDR3 protein: CASSPGTGDYEQYF
CDR3 DNA: TGTGCCAGCAGCCCTGGGACAGGGGACTACGAGCAGTACTTC

D gene: NA
J gene: TRBJ2-3
clone size: NA
V gene: TRBV11-2
CDR3 protein: CASSLDPGAADTQYF
CDR3 DNA: TGTGCCAGCAGCTTAGACCCAGGGGCGGCAGATACGCAGTATTTT

D gene: TRBD2
J gene: TRBJ2-1
clone size: NA
V gene: TRBV10-2
CDR3 protein: CASTGLAAYNEQFF
CDR3 DNA: TGCGCCAGCACTGGACTAGCGGCGTACAATGAGCAGTTCTTC

D gene: TRBD1
J gene: TRBJ2-1
clone size: NA
V gene: TRBV18
CDR3 protein: CASSPTGITYNEQFF
CDR3 DNA: TGTGCCAGCTCACCGACAGGGATCACCTACAATGAGCAGTTCTTC

D gene: NA
J gene: TRBJ2-1
clone size: NA
V gene: TRBV5-6
CDR3 protein: CASSFLVVKSEQFF
CDR3 DNA: TGTGCCAGCAGCTTCCTTGTAGTCAAGAGTGAGCAGTTCTTC

D gene: NA
J gene: TRBJ1-2
clone size: NA
V gene: TRBV30
CDR3 protein: CAWSRDRLEGYTF
CDR3 DNA: TGTGCCTGGAGTAGAGACAGGTTGGAGGGCTACACCTTC

D gene: TRBD1
J gene: TRBJ2-7
clone size: NA
V gene: TRBV18
CDR3 protein: CASSPGTGSFGEQYF
CDR3 DNA: TGTGCCAGCTCCCCCGGGACAGGGAGTTTCGGCGAGCAGTACTTC

D gene: NA
J gene: TRBJ2-7
clone size: NA
V gene: TRBV28
CDR3 protein: CASSLYARSYEQYF
CDR3 DNA: TGTGCCAGCAGTTTATATGCTAGATCTTACGAGCAGTACTTC

D gene: NA
J gene: TRBJ1-4
clone size: NA
V gene: TRBV7-2
CDR3 protein: CASSLDYRVLGEKLFF
CDR3 DNA: TGTGCCAGCAGCTTAGATTACAGGGTATTAGGGGAAAAACTGTTTTTT

D gene: TRBD1
J gene: TRBJ1-2
clone size: few
V gene: TRBV3-1/TRBV3-2
CDR3 protein: CASSGTGGVYGYTF
CDR3 DNA: TGTGCCAGCAGCGGGACAGGGGGTGTTTATGGCTACACCTTC

D gene: NA
J gene: TRBJ2-2
clone size: NA
V gene: TRBV28
CDR3 protein: CASSLAGPGELFF
CDR3 DNA: TGTGCCAGCAGTTTGGCGGGTCCCGGGGAGCTGTTTTTT

D gene: NA
J gene: TRBJ2-2
clone size: NA
V gene: TRBV7-7
CDR3 protein: CASSPLGSNTGELFF
CDR3 DNA: TGTGCTAGCAGCCCTCTCGGGAGCAACACCGGGGAGCTGTTTTTT

D gene: NA
J gene: TRBJ2-3
clone size: NA
V gene: TRBV2
CDR3 protein: CASSDPQRAYTDTQYF
CDR3 DNA: TGTGCCAGCAGTGACCCTCAGCGGGCGTACACAGATACGCAGTATTTT

D gene: TRBD2
J gene: TRBJ2-2
clone size: NA
V gene: TRBV4-2
CDR3 protein: CASSQPAVAGGPNTGELFF
CDR3 DNA: TGTGCCAGCAGCCAGCCCGCGGTAGCGGGAGGGCCTAACACCGGGGAGCTGTTTTTT

D gene: NA
J gene: TRBJ2-2
clone size: NA
V gene: TRBV7-3
CDR3 protein: CASSSQGPPGELFF
CDR3 DNA: TGTGCCAGCAGCTCTCAGGGGCCCCCCGGGGAGCTGTTTTTT

D gene: NA
J gene: TRBJ1-1
clone size: NA
V gene: TRBV7-3
CDR3 protein: CASSLIKNTEAFF
CDR3 DNA: TGTGCCAGCAGCTTAATAAAGAACACTGAAGCTTTCTTT

D gene: TRBD1
J gene: TRBJ2-1
clone size: NA
V gene: TRBV7-9
CDR3 protein: CASSPPGQGSYNEQFF
CDR3 DNA: TGTGCCAGCAGCCCCCCGGGACAGGGATCCTACAATGAGCAGTTCTTC

D gene: TRBD2
J gene: TRBJ2-1
clone size: NA
V gene: TRBV19
CDR3 protein: CASSIAGSYNEQFF
CDR3 DNA: TGTGCCAGCAGCATAGCGGGTAGTTACAATGAGCAGTTCTTC

D gene: TRBD1
J gene: TRBJ2-1
clone size: NA
V gene: TRBV10-2
CDR3 protein: CASTRIDRGAYNEQFF
CDR3 DNA: TGCGCCAGCACCAGAATTGACAGGGGAGCCTACAATGAGCAGTTCTTC

D gene: NA
J gene: TRBJ1-6
clone size: NA
V gene: TRBV2
CDR3 protein: CASSVSYPGSPLHF
CDR3 DNA: TGTGCCAGCAGTGTATCCTACCCAGGATCACCCCTCCACTTT

D gene: NA
J gene: TRBJ2-3
clone size: once
V gene: TRBV4-3
CDR3 protein: CASSRRLKLGGSTDTQYF
CDR3 DNA: TGCGCCAGCAGCCGGAGGCTAAAACTAGGCGGGTCCACAGATACGCAGTATTTT

D gene: NA
J gene: TRBJ1-1
clone size: NA
V gene: TRBV10-3
CDR3 protein: CAISEGAVEAFF
CDR3 DNA: TGTGCCATCAGTGAGGGGGCGGTTGAAGCTTTCTTT

D gene: TRBD1
J gene: TRBJ1-1
clone size: NA
V gene: TRBV18
CDR3 protein: CASSPGTGDTEAFF
CDR3 DNA: TGTGCCAGCTCCCCCGGGACAGGGGATACTGAAGCTTTCTTT

D gene: NA
J gene: TRBJ1-1
clone size: NA
V gene: TRBV18
CDR3 protein: CASSPIGANTEAFF
CDR3 DNA: TGTGCCAGCTCCCCGATAGGGGCGAACACTGAAGCTTTCTTT

D gene: NA
J gene: TRBJ2-7
clone size: NA
V gene: TRBV9
CDR3 protein: CASSPSRGRREQYF
CDR3 DNA: TGTGCCAGCAGCCCCTCGCGGGGTCGAAGGGAGCAGTACTTC

D gene: TRBD2
J gene: TRBJ2-1
clone size: NA
V gene: TRBV30
CDR3 protein: CAWVPGTSFIEQFF
CDR3 DNA: TGTGCCTGGGTACCCGGGACTAGCTTTATAGAGCAGTTCTTC

D gene: TRBD1
J gene: TRBJ1-4
clone size: NA
V gene: TRBV28
CDR3 protein: CASNLPGTANEKLFF
CDR3 DNA: TGTGCCAGCAACCTGCCGGGGACAGCTAATGAAAAACTGTTTTTT

D gene: NA
J gene: TRBJ1-3
clone size: NA
V gene: TRBV9
CDR3 protein: CASSVGSPGNTIYF
CDR3 DNA: TGTGCCAGCAGCGTAGGGAGCCCCGGAAACACCATATATTTT

D gene: NA
J gene: TRBJ2-2
clone size: NA
V gene: TRBV30
CDR3 protein: CAWSSRLASNTGELFF
CDR3 DNA: TGTGCCTGGAGCTCCAGGTTGGCTTCGAACACCGGGGAGCTGTTTTTT

D gene: NA
J gene: TRBJ1-2
clone size: NA
V gene: TRBV30
CDR3 protein: CAWSYRSGYGYTF
CDR3 DNA: TGTGCCTGGTCCTACCGCAGCGGCTATGGCTACACCTTC

D gene: NA
J gene: TRBJ2-1
clone size: NA
V gene: TRBV7-3
CDR3 protein: CASSSLSSYNEQFF
CDR3 DNA: TGTGCCAGCAGCTCCTTGAGCTCCTACAATGAGCAGTTCTTC

D gene: NA
J gene: TRBJ1-1
clone size: once
V gene: TRBV6-6
CDR3 protein: CASSYPDTEAFF
CDR3 DNA: TGTGCCAGCAGTTACCCTGACACTGAAGCTTTCTTT

D gene: NA
J gene: TRBJ2-7
clone size: few
V gene: TRBV6-2/TRBV6-3
CDR3 protein: CASSSPLPYEQYF
CDR3 DNA: TGTGCCAGCAGTTCTCCTCTCCCCTACGAGCAGTACTTC

D gene: NA
J gene: TRBJ2-2
clone size: NA
V gene: TRBV10-1
CDR3 protein: CASSEFTTSTGELFF
CDR3 DNA: TGCGCCAGCAGTGAGTTTACAACCTCCACCGGGGAGCTGTTTTTT

D gene: TRBD1
J gene: TRBJ1-2
clone size: NA
V gene: TRBV9
CDR3 protein: CASSPHRGRGYGYTF
CDR3 DNA: TGTGCCAGCAGCCCTCACAGGGGGCGGGGGTATGGCTACACCTTC

D gene: NA
J gene: TRBJ2-7
clone size: NA
V gene: TRBV28
CDR3 protein: CASRPTMGHGYEQYF
CDR3 DNA: TGTGCCAGCAGGCCAACCATGGGACACGGATACGAGCAGTACTTC

D gene: NA
J gene: TRBJ1-4
clone size: few
V gene: TRBV28
CDR3 protein: CASNSARVGKLFF
CDR3 DNA: TGTGCCAGCAATTCGGCCAGGGTGGGAAAACTGTTTTTT

D gene: NA
J gene: TRBJ2-7
clone size: once
V gene: TRBV19
CDR3 protein: CASSQTASYEQYF
CDR3 DNA: TGTGCCAGTAGTCAAACAGCATCCTACGAGCAGTACTTC

D gene: TRBD1
J gene: TRBJ1-2
clone size: NA
V gene: TRBV2
CDR3 protein: CASSWGQGDGYTF
CDR3 DNA: TGTGCCAGCAGTTGGGGACAGGGGGATGGCTACACCTTC

D gene: TRBD1
J gene: TRBJ2-6
clone size: NA
V gene: TRBV7-8
CDR3 protein: CASSPWDRATFFSGANVLTF
CDR3 DNA: TGTGCCAGCAGCCCCTGGGACAGGGCAACGTTCTTCTCTGGGGCCAACGTCCTGACTTTC

D gene: TRBD2
J gene: TRBJ2-4
clone size: NA
V gene: TRBV7-2
CDR3 protein: CASSLDGSGLLGNIQYF
CDR3 DNA: TGTGCCAGCAGCTTAGATGGTAGCGGGCTCTTAGGAAACATTCAGTACTTC

D gene: NA
J gene: TRBJ2-5
clone size: NA
V gene: TRBV4-1
CDR3 protein: CASSPVLLETQYF
CDR3 DNA: TGCGCCAGCAGCCCGGTACTTTTGGAGACCCAGTACTTC

D gene: NA
J gene: TRBJ2-5
clone size: NA
V gene: TRBV5-6
CDR3 protein: CASSLGASPQETQYF
CDR3 DNA: TGTGCCAGCAGCTTGGGGGCCTCGCCCCAAGAGACCCAGTACTTC

D gene: NA
J gene: TRBJ1-1
clone size: NA
V gene: TRBV28
CDR3 protein: CASSLRSGNTEAFF
CDR3 DNA: TGTGCCAGCAGTTTACGATCGGGGAACACTGAAGCTTTCTTT

D gene: TRBD2
J gene: TRBJ2-5
clone size: NA
V gene: TRBV7-2
CDR3 protein: CASSRGLAGVETQYF
CDR3 DNA: TGTGCCAGCAGTCGCGGACTAGCGGGAGTTGAGACCCAGTACTTC

D gene: NA
J gene: TRBJ1-2
clone size: NA
V gene: TRBV6-5
CDR3 protein: CASSYGVGYTF
CDR3 DNA: TGTGCCAGCAGTTACGGAGTGGGCTACACCTTC

D gene: NA
J gene: TRBJ2-5
clone size: NA
V gene: TRBV10-1
CDR3 protein: CASSEAAQGTQYF
CDR3 DNA: TGCGCCAGCAGTGAGGCAGCCCAGGGGACCCAGTACTTC

D gene: TRBD1
J gene: TRBJ2-5
clone size: NA
V gene: TRBV5-1
CDR3 protein: CASSPGGMEETQYF
CDR3 DNA: TGCGCCAGCAGCCCAGGGGGTATGGAAGAGACCCAGTACTTC